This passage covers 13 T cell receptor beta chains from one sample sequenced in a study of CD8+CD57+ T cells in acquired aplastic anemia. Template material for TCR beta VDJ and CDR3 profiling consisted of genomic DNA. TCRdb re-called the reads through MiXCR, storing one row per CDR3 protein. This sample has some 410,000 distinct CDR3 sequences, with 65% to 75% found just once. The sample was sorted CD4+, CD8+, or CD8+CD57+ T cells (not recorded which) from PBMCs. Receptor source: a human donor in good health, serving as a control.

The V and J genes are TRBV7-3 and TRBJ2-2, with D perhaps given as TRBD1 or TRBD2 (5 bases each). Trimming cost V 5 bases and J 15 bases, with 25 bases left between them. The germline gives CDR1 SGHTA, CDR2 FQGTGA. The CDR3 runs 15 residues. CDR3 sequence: CASSRVQDVPGKLFF. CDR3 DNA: TGTGCCAGCAGCAGAGTACAGGATGTGCCCGGGAAGTTGTTTTTT.

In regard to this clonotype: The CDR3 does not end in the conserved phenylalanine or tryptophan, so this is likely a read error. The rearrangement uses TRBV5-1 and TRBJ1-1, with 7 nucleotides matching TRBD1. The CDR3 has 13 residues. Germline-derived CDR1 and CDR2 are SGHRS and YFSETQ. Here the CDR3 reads CASSGQAGAEAFL. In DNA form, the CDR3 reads TGCGCCAGCAGCGGACAGGCGGGTGCTGAGGCTTTCCTT.

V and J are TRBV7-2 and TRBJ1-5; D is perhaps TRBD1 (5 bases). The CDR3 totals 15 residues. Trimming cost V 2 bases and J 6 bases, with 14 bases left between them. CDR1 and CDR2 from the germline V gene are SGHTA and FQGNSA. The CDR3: CASSLIRDGSQPQHF. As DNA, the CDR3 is TGTGCCAGCAGCTTAATCAGGGATGGTAGTCAGCCCCAGCATTTT.

The CDR3, as DNA: TGTGCCAGCAGCGTGGGCCAGGGGGTCGGGCAGTTCTTC. Translating gives CASSVGQGVGQFF. This chain uses TRBV11-2 with TRBJ2-1, with TRBD1 identical over 7 bases. V lost 5 bases and J lost 12; bases outside the gene matches: 10. There are 13 residues in the CDR3. Germline values: CDR1 SGHAT, CDR2 FQNNGV. Looking up the rest from reference TRBV11-2 and TRBJ2-1 gives the full variable domain: EAGVAQSPRYKIIEKRQSVAFWCNPISGHATLYWYQQILGQGPKLLIQFQNNGVVDDSQLPKDRFSAERLKGVDSTLKIQPAKLEDSAVYLCASSVGQGVGQFFGPGTRLTVL.

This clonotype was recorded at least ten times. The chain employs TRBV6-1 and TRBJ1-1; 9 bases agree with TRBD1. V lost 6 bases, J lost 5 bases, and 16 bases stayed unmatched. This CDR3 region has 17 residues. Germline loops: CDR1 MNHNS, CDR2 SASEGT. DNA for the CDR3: TGTGCCAGCAGGCACCAGGACGGGACAGGGTTCCATACTGAAGCTTTCTTT. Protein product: CASRHQDGTGFHTEAFF.

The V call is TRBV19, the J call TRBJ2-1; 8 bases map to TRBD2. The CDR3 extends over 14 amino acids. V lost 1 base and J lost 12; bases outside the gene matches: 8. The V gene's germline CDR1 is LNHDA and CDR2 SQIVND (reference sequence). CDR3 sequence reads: CASSIASLAGGQFF. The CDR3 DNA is TGTGCCAGTAGTATAGCGTCGTTGGCGGGGGGGCAGTTCTTC.

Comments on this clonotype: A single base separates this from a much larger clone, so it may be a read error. The CDR3 DNA sequence: TGTGCCAGCTATAAAGGGGCGGTCTCTGGAAACACCATATATTTT. Translation gives CASYKGAVSGNTIYF. The chain combines TRBV14 with TRBJ1-3, with D tentatively TRBD1 (5 bases). V was trimmed by 8 bases and J by 0 bases, leaving 14 bases between them. From germline, CDR1 is SGHDN and CDR2 FVKESK. The CDR3 has 15 residues. The full variable domain, its missing parts supplied by reference TRBV14 and TRBJ1-3, is EAGVTQFPSHSVIEKGQTVTLRCDPISGHDNLYWYRRVMGKEIKFLLHFVKESKQDESGMPNNRFLAERTGGTYSTLKVQPAELEDSGVYFCASYKGAVSGNTIYFGEGSWLTVV.

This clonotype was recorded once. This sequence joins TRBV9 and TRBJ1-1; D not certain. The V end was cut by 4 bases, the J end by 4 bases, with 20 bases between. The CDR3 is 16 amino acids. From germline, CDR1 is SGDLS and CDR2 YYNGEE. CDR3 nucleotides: TGTGCCAGCAGCCTAGCGGACCCTCCTTCGAGCACTGAAGCTTTCTTT. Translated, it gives CASSLADPPSSTEAFF. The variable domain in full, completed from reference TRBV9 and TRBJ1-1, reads DSGVTQTPKHLITATGQRVTLRCSPRSGDLSVYWYQQSLDQGLQFLIQYYNGEERAKGNILERFSAQQFPDLHSELNLSSLELGDSALYFCASSLADPPSSTEAFFGQGTRLTVV.

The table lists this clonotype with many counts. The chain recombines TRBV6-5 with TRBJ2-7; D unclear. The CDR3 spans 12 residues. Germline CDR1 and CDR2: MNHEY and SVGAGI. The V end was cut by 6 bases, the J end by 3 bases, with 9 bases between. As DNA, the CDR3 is TGTGCCAGCAGCCAGACCCTCTACGAGCAGTACTTC. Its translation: CASSQTLYEQYF.

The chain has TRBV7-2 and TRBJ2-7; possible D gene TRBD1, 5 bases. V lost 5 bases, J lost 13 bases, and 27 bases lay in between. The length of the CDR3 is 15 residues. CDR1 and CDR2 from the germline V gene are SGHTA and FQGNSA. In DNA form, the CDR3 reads TGTGCCAGCAGCCCGCGACTGACAGATACGCAGGAGTATTACTTC. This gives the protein CASSPRLTDTQEYYF.

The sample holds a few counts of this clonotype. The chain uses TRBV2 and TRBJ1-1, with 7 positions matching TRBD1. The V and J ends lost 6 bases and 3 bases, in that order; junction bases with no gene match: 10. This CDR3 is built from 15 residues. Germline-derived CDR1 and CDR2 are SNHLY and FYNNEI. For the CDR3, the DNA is TGTGCCAGCAGGGACCACACAGGGGCTTACACTGAAGCTTTCTTT. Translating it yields CASRDHTGAYTEAFF.

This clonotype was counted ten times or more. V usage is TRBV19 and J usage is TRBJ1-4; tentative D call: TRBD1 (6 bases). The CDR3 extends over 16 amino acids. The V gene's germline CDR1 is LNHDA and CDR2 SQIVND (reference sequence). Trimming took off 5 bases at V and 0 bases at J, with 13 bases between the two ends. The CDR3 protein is CASSSGGSATNEKLFF. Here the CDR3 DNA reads TGTGCCAGTAGTTCTGGGGGCTCTGCAACTAATGAAAAACTGTTTTTT.

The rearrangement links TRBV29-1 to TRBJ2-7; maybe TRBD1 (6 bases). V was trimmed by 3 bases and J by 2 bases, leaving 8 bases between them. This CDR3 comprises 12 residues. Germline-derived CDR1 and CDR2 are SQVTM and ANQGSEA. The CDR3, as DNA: TGCAGCGTTGAGGGGGCCACCTACGAGCAGTACTTC. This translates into CSVEGATYEQYF.